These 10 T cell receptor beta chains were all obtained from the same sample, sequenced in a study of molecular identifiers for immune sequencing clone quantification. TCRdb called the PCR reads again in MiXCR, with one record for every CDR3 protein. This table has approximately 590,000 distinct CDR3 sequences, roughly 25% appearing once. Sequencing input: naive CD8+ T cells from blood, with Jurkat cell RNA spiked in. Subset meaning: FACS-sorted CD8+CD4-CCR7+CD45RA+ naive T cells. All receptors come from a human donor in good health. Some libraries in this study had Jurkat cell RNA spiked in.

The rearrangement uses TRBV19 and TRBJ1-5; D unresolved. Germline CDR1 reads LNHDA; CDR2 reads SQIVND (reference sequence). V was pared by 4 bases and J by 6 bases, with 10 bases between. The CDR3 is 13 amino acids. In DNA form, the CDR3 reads TGTGCCAGTAGTAACGGTTGGAGTCAGCCCCAGCATTTT. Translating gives CASSNGWSQPQHF.

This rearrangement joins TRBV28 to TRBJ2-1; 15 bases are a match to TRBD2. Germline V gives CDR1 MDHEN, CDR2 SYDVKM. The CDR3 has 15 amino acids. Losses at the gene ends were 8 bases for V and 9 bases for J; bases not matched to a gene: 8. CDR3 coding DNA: TGTGCCAGCGGTTCGGGACTAGCGGGAGGAAGTGAGCAGTTCTTC. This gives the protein CASGSGLAGGSEQFF.

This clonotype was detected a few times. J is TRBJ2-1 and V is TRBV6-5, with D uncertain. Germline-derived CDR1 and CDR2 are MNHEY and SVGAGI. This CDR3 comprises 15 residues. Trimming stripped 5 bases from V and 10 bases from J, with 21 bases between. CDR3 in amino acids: CASSVASAWNGEQFF. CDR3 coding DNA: TGTGCCAGCAGTGTCGCGTCTGCCTGGAACGGGGAGCAGTTCTTC.

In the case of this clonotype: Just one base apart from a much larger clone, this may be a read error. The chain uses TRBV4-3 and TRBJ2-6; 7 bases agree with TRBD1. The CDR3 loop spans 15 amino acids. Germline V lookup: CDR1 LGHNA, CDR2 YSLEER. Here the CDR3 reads CASSRQGSGANVLAF. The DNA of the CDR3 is TGCGCCAGCAGCCGACAGGGCTCTGGGGCCAACGTCCTGGCTTTC.

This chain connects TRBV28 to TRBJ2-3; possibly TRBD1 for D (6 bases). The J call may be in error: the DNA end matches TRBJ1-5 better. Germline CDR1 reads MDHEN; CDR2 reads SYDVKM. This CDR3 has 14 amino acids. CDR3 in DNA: TGTGCCAGCAGTTCAGAACAGGGTGTAGGGACGCAGCATTTT. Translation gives CASSSEQGVGTQHF.

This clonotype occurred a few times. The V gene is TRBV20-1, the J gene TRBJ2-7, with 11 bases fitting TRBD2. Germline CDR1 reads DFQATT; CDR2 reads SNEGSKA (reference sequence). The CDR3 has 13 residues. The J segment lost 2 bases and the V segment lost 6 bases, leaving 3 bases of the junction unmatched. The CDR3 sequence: CSAPGLAAYEQYF. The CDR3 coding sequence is TGCAGTGCCCCGGGACTAGCGGCCTACGAGCAGTACTTC.

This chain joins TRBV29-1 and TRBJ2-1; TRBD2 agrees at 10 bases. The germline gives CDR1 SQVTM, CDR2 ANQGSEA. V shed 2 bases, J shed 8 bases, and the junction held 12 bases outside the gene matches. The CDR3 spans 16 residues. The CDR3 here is CSVELGLAEPLDEQFF. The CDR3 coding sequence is TGCAGCGTTGAACTCGGACTAGCGGAACCCCTGGATGAGCAGTTCTTC.

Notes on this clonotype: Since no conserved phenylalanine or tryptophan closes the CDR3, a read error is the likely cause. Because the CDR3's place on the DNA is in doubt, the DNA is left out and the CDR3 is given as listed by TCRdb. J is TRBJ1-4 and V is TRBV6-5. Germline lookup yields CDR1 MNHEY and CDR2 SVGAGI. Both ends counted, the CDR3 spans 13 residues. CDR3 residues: CASRRATNEKLFL.

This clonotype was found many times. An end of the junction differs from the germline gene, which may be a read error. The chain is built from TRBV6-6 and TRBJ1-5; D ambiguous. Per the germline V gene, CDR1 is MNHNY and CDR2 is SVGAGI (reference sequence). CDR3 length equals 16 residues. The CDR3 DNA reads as TGTGCCAGGAGTTGGAGCCCCGACTCTTGTGATCAGCCCCAGCATTTT. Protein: CARSWSPDSCDQPQHF.

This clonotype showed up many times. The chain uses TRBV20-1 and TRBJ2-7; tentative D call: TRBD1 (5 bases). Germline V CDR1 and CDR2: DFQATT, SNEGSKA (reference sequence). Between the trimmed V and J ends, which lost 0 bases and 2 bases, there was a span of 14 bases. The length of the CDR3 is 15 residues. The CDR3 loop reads CSARDSFQGTYEQYF. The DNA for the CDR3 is TGCAGTGCTAGAGATTCATTTCAGGGAACCTACGAGCAGTACTTC.